This T cell receptor (beta chain) is from a study of regulatory T cells in long-lasting Graves disease. Turning to this clonotype: What it binds is not known.

According to the study, TCR beta libraries were built with iRepertoire HTBI primers and CDR3-region Arm-PCR. MiXCR was run by TCRdb on the multiplex PCR reads, yielding one entry per CDR3 protein. The sample includes 600,000 to 800,000 distinct CDR3 sequences, about 30% of them seen just once. V lost 3 bases to trimming and J lost 3 bases, with 15 bases between them. The CDR3 length is 16 residues. Germline lookup yields CDR1 MDHEN and CDR2 SYDVKM. Findings and caveats of the study: There were preferences for TRBV28, TRBJ1-2 and TRBJ2-5 in persistent disease.

Time point defined: persistent/refractory GD, antithyroid drugs over 5 years with positive TRAb. Construction of the TCR library relied on RNA isolated from PBMCs. The chain links TRBV28 to TRBJ1-5; no firm D call. This clonotype originated in a female donor with Graves disease. Sequences were derived from peripheral blood mononuclear cells (PBMCs), sampled when the disease was refractory, from a patient treated with antithyroid drugs. In DNA form, the CDR3 reads TGTGCCAGCAGTTTTGATCCAGAGACAAACAATCAGCCCCAGCATTTT. As protein: CASSFDPETNNQPQHF.